This entry features one T cell receptor (beta chain) sequence. This entry belongs to a study of OX40 agonist ivuxolimab in advanced cancers. Study context: While on treatment, patients had intravenous ivuxolimab at 0.01 to 10 mg/kg every 2 weeks. Averaging roughly 60 years in age, with a range of about 23 to 79, the cohort was approximately 83% male. A history of anti-PD-1, anti-PD-L1 or anti-CTLA-4 therapy was acceptable, and over 35% had some.

Germline V CDR1 and CDR2: SQVTM, ANQGSEA. The V and J ends lost 0 bases and 3 bases respectively, with 14 bases between them. The CDR3 contains 15 residues. People who had autoimmune disease history or systemic immunosuppression were excluded. Sequencing used immunoSEQ multiplex PCR; TCRdb keeps in-frame clones, though not all of them. The sample consists of about 50,000 clones, roughly 89% of them appearing once. The sequence came from an adult with an advanced solid tumor such as melanoma, head and neck, liver or kidney cancer. This rearrangement joins TRBV29-1 to TRBJ1-1; D is undetermined. This material consisted of CD4+ or CD8+ T cells sorted from blood, taken in a trial of the OX40 agonist ivuxolimab. CDR3 loop: CSVEDLYPSHTEAFF. The CDR3 DNA reads as TGCAGCGTTGAAGATCTGTACCCATCTCACACTGAAGCTTTCTTT.